What follows describes a single T cell receptor (beta chain). V lost 0 bases and J lost 4, with 8 bases in between. Germline loops: CDR1 SGHRS, CDR2 YFSETQ. This CDR3 spans 14 amino acids. Specified time point: newly diagnosed GD, antithyroid drugs for less than 3 months. With RNA extracted from PBMCs as input, the TCR library was made. This entry comes from a study of regulatory T cells in long-lasting Graves disease. Arm-PCR of CDR3 regions and iRepertoire HTBI primers were used to build TCR beta libraries. Authors' data handling: Sequenced samples collectively carried some 60 TRBV and 14 TRBJ segments. TCRdb redid the calling of the multiplex PCR reads with MiXCR, one entry per CDR3 protein. TCRdb, not the original authors, processed these V and J calls. The repertoire holds about 440,000 distinct CDR3 sequences, with about a sixth as singletons. The same specimen was also included in a second study, on T cells in Graves' hyperthyroidism and ophthalmopathy. Per that paper: Uncontrolled infection, other autoimmune disease, pregnancy or lactation barred patients from enrollment. Most thyroid clonotypes that were expanded above 0.001 also turned up in blood.

The chain recombines TRBV5-1 with TRBJ2-4; no firm D call. The input for sequencing was peripheral blood mononuclear cells (PBMCs), taken at new diagnosis, from a patient treated with antithyroid drugs. The receptor comes from a woman aged 25 to 39 with Graves disease. CDR3 sequence: CASSLEGSKNIQYF. CDR3 in DNA: TGCGCCAGCAGCTTGGAGGGCTCAAAAAACATTCAGTACTTC.